What follows are 17 T cell receptor beta chains derived from one specimen sequenced in a study of T-cell memory formation after mild COVID-19. TCRdb redid the calling of the 5' RACE reads with MiXCR, one entry per CDR3 protein. The sample lists some 600,000 distinct CDR3 sequences, approximately 15% seen once, with around 7.8% in the top ten. Sample: PBMCs or a T cell subset sorted from them (not recorded which). The receptors shown here come from an adult woman who had mild COVID-19 (a few samples of this study predate the infection). Cell type and time point are not known.

Only a few counts were recorded for this clonotype. This chain uses TRBV15 with TRBJ2-5; D perhaps matches TRBD1 (6 bases). The CDR3 is 14 residues long. Trimming took off 1 base at V and 1 base at J, with 7 bases between the two ends. The germline gives CDR1 LNHNV, CDR2 YYDKDF (reference sequence). The CDR3 sequence: CATSRGQAQETQYF. In nucleotides, the CDR3 is TGTGCCACCAGCAGAGGACAGGCCCAAGAGACCCAGTACTTC. The variable domain in full, with the rest retrieved from reference TRBV15 and TRBJ2-5, is DAMVIQNPRYQVTQFGKPVTLSCSQTLNHNVMYWYQQKSSQAPKLLFHYYDKDFNNEADTPDNFQSRRPNTSFCFLDIRSPGLGDTAMYLCATSRGQAQETQYFGPGTRLLVL.

The chain carries TRBV4-1 and TRBJ2-7, with unresolved D. Trimming shortened V by 0 bases and J by 2 bases, and 11 bases separated the two germline ends. Germline assignment: CDR1 MGHRA and CDR2 YSYEKL. The CDR3 totals 15 residues. CDR3 DNA sequence: TGCGCCAGCAGCCAAGAGCTTTCAGGACCCTACGAGCAGTACTTC. Translation: CASSQELSGPYEQYF.

This rearrangement joins TRBV4-1 to TRBJ1-4; 11 bases agree with TRBD1. This CDR3 spans 19 amino acids. CDR1 and CDR2 from the germline V gene are MGHRA and YSYEKL. Trimming at V came to 0 bases and at J to 6 bases, leaving 12 bases not matched to a gene. CDR3 loop: CASSQDPMTGTGGDEKLFF. CDR3 nucleotides: TGCGCCAGCAGCCAAGATCCGATGACCGGGACAGGGGGAGATGAAAAACTGTTTTTT.

This clonotype appeared a few times. The chain couples TRBV7-2 to TRBJ1-1, with TRBD1 as a possible D gene (5 bases). The CDR3 is 15 residues long. V gave up 5 bases and J gave up 4 bases, with 17 bases separating them. Germline CDR1 is SGHTA and CDR2 is FQGNSA. This CDR3 reads CASSGRRGAATEAFF. As DNA, the CDR3 is TGTGCCAGCAGCGGAAGAAGGGGTGCGGCCACTGAAGCTTTCTTT.

The rearrangement uses TRBV27 and TRBJ2-2; 7 bases match TRBD2. The trim removed 6 bases at V and 6 bases at J, leaving 7 bases unmatched. Germline V gives CDR1 MNHEY, CDR2 SMNVEV (reference sequence). The CDR3 has 14 residues. The CDR3 DNA reads TGTGCCAGCAGGCCGATAGCGGGCCCCGGGGAGCTGTTTTTT. It encodes CASRPIAGPGELFF.

The gene calls are TRBV6-6 and TRBJ2-7; 7 bases are shared with TRBD1. V shed 5 bases, J shed 3 bases, and the junction held 10 bases outside the gene matches. The CDR3 extends over 15 amino acids. Germline lookup yields CDR1 MNHNY and CDR2 SVGAGI (reference sequence). The CDR3: CASSEFPGQYYEQYF. CDR3 bases: TGTGCCAGCAGTGAATTCCCGGGACAGTACTACGAGCAGTACTTC.

This clonotype was seen ten or more times. This sequence joins TRBV7-9 and TRBJ2-2; tentatively, D is TRBD1 or TRBD2 (5 bases each). V was pared by 5 bases and J by 10 bases, with 11 bases between. CDR3 length equals 12 residues. The germline V gene has CDR1 SEHNR and CDR2 FQNEAQ (reference sequence). The CDR3: CASSEGPTELFF. CDR3 DNA: TGTGCCAGCAGCGAGGGGCCAACGGAGCTGTTTTTT. Filled out from reference TRBV7-9 and TRBJ2-2, the complete variable domain reads DTGVSQNPRHKITKRGQNVTFRCDPISEHNRLYWYRQTLGQGPEFLTYFQNEAQLEKSRLLSDRFSAERPKGSFSTLEIQRTEQGDSAMYLCASSEGPTELFFGEGSRLTVL.

The chain employs TRBV11-3 and TRBJ1-1; D unclear. The CDR3 runs to 12 residues. V lost 0 bases to trimming and J lost 8 bases, with 7 bases between them. Germline loops: CDR1 SGHNT, CDR2 YENEEA. CDR3 amino acids: CASSLDRGEAFF. The DNA of the CDR3 is TGTGCCAGCAGCTTAGATCGTGGGGAAGCTTTCTTT.

In this sample, this clonotype turned up many times. V is TRBV12-3 or TRBV12-4 and J is TRBJ2-3, with 8 bases matching TRBD2. V was clipped by 5 bases and J by 0 bases; unmatched bases: 4. The CDR3 sequence is 15 residues long. The CDR3 reads CASSKLAVSTDTQYF. The CDR3 nucleotides read TGTGCCAGCAGTAAACTAGCGGTGAGCACAGATACGCAGTATTTT.

This sequence joins TRBV12-5 and TRBJ1-2; 9 bases are shared with TRBD1. The CDR3 is 14 residues long. Trimming cost V 6 bases and J 3 bases; bases outside gene matches: 5. Germline V gene lookup returns CDR1 LGHNT and CDR2 FRNRAP. CDR3: CASGGTGTHYGYTF. In DNA, the CDR3 is TGTGCTAGTGGAGGGACAGGGACCCACTATGGCTACACCTTC.

CDR3 bases: TGTGCCAGCAGCCGGGGGCAATTTCGAGAGCAGTACTTC. It is translated as CASSRGQFREQYF. V and J are TRBV14 and TRBJ2-7; D may be TRBD1 (6 bases). Germline CDR1 is SGHDN and CDR2 is FVKESK. Trimming cost V 4 bases and J 7 bases, with 14 bases left between them. This CDR3 is built from 13 residues.

This clonotype was detected a few times. V usage is TRBV20-1 and J usage is TRBJ2-7; D is possibly TRBD1 or TRBD2 (5 bases each). The ends were cut back, 6 bases at V and 3 bases at J, with 18 bases in the middle. There are 14 residues in the CDR3. CDR1 is DFQATT and CDR2 is SNEGSKA in the germline V gene (reference sequence). The CDR3 nucleotides read TGCAGTGCCCAACCGGGGCTCAGTATCTACGAGCAGTACTTC. It codes for CSAQPGLSIYEQYF.

This clonotype turned up a few times. The chain combines TRBV11-3 with TRBJ2-1; D ambiguous. The CDR3 is made up of 12 amino acids. The germline gives CDR1 SGHNT, CDR2 YENEEA. The V end lost 5 bases, the J end lost 6 bases, and 8 bases lay between the germline ends. This CDR3 is CASSPVSNEQFF. The CDR3 DNA reads as TGTGCCAGCAGCCCCGTGAGCAATGAGCAGTTCTTC.

V is TRBV18 and J is TRBJ1-6; D is unclear. Trimming shortened V by 5 bases and J by 10 bases, and 15 bases separated the two germline ends. The CDR3 spans 14 residues. CDR1 KGHSH and CDR2 LQKENI come from the germline V gene. For the CDR3, the DNA is TGTGCCAGCTCATCCACGGGAAGCGGATCACCCCTCCACTTT. Its protein is CASSSTGSGSPLHF.

This clonotype was seen a handful of times. V usage is TRBV12-3 or TRBV12-4 and J usage is TRBJ2-3; D possibly matches TRBD1 or TRBD2 (6 bases each). The CDR3 covers 15 residues. The V gene lost 5 bases and the J gene lost 5 bases, with 17 bases spanning the gap. CDR3 in amino acids: CASSPRRGAGDTQYF. CDR3 bases: TGTGCCAGCAGTCCCCGGAGGGGGGCAGGAGATACGCAGTATTTT.

The V gene is TRBV7-2, the J gene TRBJ1-5; a weak D match, TRBD1 (6 bases). The germline CDR1 and CDR2 sequences are SGHTA and FQGNSA. V lost 5 bases and J 6 bases, leaving 20 bases between the germline ends. This CDR3 contains 16 residues. The CDR3 region is CASSRGGGGFSQPQHF. CDR3 nucleotides: TGTGCCAGCAGCAGAGGGGGTGGGGGTTTCAGTCAGCCCCAGCATTTT.

The chain joins TRBV29-1 to TRBJ1-5; tentative D call: TRBD1 (5 bases). Germline V gives CDR1 SQVTM, CDR2 ANQGSEA. V was cut by 8 bases and J by 3 bases, with 14 bases left in between. The CDR3 has 13 amino acids. CDR3 in amino acids: CSFRQNLNQPQHF. CDR3 DNA sequence: TGCAGCTTCAGACAGAACCTCAATCAGCCCCAGCATTTT.